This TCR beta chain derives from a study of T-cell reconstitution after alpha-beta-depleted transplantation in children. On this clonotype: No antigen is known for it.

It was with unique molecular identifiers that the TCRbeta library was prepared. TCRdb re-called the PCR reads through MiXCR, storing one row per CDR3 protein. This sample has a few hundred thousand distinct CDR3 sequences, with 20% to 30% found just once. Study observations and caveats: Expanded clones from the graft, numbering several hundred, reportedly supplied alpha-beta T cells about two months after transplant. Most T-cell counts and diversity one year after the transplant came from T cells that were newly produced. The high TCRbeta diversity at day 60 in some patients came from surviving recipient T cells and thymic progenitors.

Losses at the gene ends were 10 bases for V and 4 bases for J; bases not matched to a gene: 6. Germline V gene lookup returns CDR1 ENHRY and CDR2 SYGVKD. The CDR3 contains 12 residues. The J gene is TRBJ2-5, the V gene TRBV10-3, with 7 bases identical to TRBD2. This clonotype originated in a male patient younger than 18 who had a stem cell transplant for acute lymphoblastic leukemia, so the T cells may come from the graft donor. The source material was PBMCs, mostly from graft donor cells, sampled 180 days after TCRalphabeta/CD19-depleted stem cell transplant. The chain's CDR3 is CATRGVRETQYF. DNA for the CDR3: TGTGCCACCCGGGGGGTCCGAGAGACCCAGTACTTC.